This TCR beta chain was found in a study of CD8 T cells in ankylosing spondylitis. General study results and limits: A TCR beta motif made of fewer than ten highly homologous variants seemed typical of ankylosing spondylitis blood.

The CDR3 runs 16 residues. Germline V gene lookup returns CDR1 SGHRS and CDR2 YFSETQ. V lost 3 bases, J lost 0 bases, and 14 bases lay in between. Each CDR3 protein is one row after TCRdb ran MiXCR on the 5' RACE reads. The data contain more than 300,000 distinct CDR3 sequences, about 9.9% of them singletons. This clonotype was observed at least ten times. The antigen is not known. The sample consisted of blood, either unsorted or a sorted T cell fraction (not recorded which). This receptor was identified in a female donor with ankylosing spondylitis or in good health (not recorded which). This chain uses TRBV5-1 with TRBJ2-3; maybe TRBD2 (7 bases). The CDR3 nucleotides are TGCGCCAGCAGCTCTTGGGGGGGGGCTAGCACAGATACGCAGTATTTT. The encoded protein is CASSSWGGASTDTQYF. Full variable domain (outside the CDR3, taken from reference TRBV5-1 and TRBJ2-3): KAGVTQTPRYLIKTRGQQVTLSCSPISGHRSVSWYQQTPGQGLQFLFEYFSETQRNKGNFPGRFSGRQFSNSRSEMNVSTLELGDSALYLCASSSWGGASTDTQYFGPGTRLTVL.